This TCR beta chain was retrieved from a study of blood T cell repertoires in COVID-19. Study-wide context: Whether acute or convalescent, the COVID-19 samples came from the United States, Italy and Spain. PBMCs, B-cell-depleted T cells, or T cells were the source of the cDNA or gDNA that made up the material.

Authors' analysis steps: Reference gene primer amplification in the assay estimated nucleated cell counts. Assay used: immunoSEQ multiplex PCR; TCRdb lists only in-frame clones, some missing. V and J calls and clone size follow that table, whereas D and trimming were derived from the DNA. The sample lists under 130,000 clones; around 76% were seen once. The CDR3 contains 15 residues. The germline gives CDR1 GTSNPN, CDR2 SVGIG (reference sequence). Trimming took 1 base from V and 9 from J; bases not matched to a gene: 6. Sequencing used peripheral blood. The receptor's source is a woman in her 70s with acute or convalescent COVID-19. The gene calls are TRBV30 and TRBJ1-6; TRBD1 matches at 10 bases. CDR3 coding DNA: TGTGCCTGGAGTGCCGACAGGGGGCGTGCTTCACCCCTCCACTTT. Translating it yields CAWSADRGRASPLHF.